This entry concerns a single T cell receptor (beta chain). Individuals who donated were healthy Caucasians from Russia aged about 6 to 95. A second PCR, run for about 7 to 11 cycles, used a sample-barcoded 5' primer plus a J-beta primer mix. TCRdb ran MiXCR on the 5' RACE reads and lists one entry per CDR3 protein. The sample shows 800,000 to 900,000 distinct CDR3 sequences, approximately 67% of them seen only once. This entry comes from a study of blood T cells in healthy people across ages. The CDR3 sequence is 15 residues long. The ends were cut back, 4 bases at V and 3 bases at J, with 16 bases in the middle. Germline lookup yields CDR1 SGHVS and CDR2 FQNEAQ.

The TCR sequence derives from a man in his thirties or forties in good health. The material sequenced was blood. J is TRBJ2-7 and V is TRBV7-8; D is perhaps TRBD1 (6 bases). The CDR3 DNA sequence: TGTGCCAGCAGCTGGTTGACAGAGGGGGACTACGAGCAGTACTTC. It encodes CASSWLTEGDYEQYF.